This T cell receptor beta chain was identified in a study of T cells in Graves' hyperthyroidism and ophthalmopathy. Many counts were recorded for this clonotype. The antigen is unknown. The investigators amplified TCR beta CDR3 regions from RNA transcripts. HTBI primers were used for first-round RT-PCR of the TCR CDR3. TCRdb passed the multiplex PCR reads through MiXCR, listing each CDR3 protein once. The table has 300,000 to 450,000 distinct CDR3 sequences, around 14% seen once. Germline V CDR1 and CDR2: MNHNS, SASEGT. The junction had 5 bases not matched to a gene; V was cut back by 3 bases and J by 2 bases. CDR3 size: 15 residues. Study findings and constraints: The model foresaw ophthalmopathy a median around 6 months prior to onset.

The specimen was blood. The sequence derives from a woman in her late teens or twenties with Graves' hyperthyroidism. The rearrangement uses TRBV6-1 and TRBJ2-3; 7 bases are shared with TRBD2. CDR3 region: CASSEVAGHTDTQYF. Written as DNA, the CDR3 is TGTGCCAGCAGTGAGGTAGCGGGTCACACAGATACGCAGTATTTT.